A single sample gave rise to the 24 T cell receptor beta chains below, sequenced in a study of cytomegalovirus exposure and HLA in healthy donors. Vbeta (60) and Jbeta (13) primers were used in the PCR. Generated by immunoSEQ multiplex PCR, the TCRdb table keeps only in-frame clones and is missing some. Of 80,000 to 130,000 clones listed, more than 65% are singletons. Material for sequencing was PBMCs. These receptors were taken from a woman between 18 and 30 years old in good health and CMV-seropositive.

This clone was counted a few times. The chain combines TRBV5-6 with TRBJ2-3; TRBD1 agrees at 11 bases. This CDR3 has 15 residues. Germline CDR1 SGHDT, CDR2 YYEEEE. With V trimmed by 2 bases and J by 4 bases, 3 bases remained unmatched. The CDR3 DNA follows: TGTGCCAGCAGCTTCCGGACAGGGGGCGCAGATACGCAGTATTTT. Translating it yields CASSFRTGGADTQYF.

V is TRBV7-2 and J is TRBJ1-1; D call uncertain. CDR3 length equals 16 residues. Per germline, CDR1 SGHTA and CDR2 FQGNSA. V was clipped by 5 bases and J by 1 base, with 17 bases between them. For the CDR3, the DNA is TGTGCCAGCAGCCCCCGCGGGGTGGGTGGGAACACTGAAGCTTTCTTT. Translation gives CASSPRGVGGNTEAFF.

V and J are TRBV28 and TRBJ2-7; D may be TRBD1 (6 bases). CDR1 MDHEN and CDR2 SYDVKM come from the germline V gene. The CDR3 sequence is 14 residues long. V gave up 6 bases and J gave up 0 bases, with 12 bases separating them. CDR3 residues: CASSLTGTSYEQYF. In DNA, the CDR3 is TGTGCCAGCAGCCTCACAGGGACCTCCTACGAGCAGTACTTC.

The rearrangement uses TRBV28 and TRBJ2-1; 7 bases agree with TRBD1. Per the germline V gene, CDR1 is MDHEN and CDR2 is SYDVKM. The CDR3 runs to 15 residues. V trimming: 6 bases; J trimming: 2 bases; junction bases outside the gene matches: 7. CDR3: CASSLGTVTYNEQFF. The CDR3 DNA reads TGTGCCAGCAGCTTAGGGACAGTTACCTACAATGAGCAGTTCTTC.

The chain carries TRBV7-9 and TRBJ2-3; TRBD2 agrees at 8 bases. The CDR3 is made up of 14 amino acids. V was clipped by 6 bases and J by 4 bases; unmatched bases: 6. Germline CDR1 reads SEHNR; CDR2 reads FQNEAQ (reference sequence). CDR3 sequence (DNA): TGTGCCAGCAGGCCAGCGGGAGCCTCAGATACGCAGTATTTT. It translates to CASRPAGASDTQYF.

The CDR3 sequence is CASSPRSSYNEQFF. The DNA of the CDR3 is TGTGCCAGCAGCCCCCGGAGTTCCTACAATGAGCAGTTCTTC. This chain uses TRBV13 with TRBJ2-1, with D hard to call. The V end was cut by 5 bases, the J end by 1 base, with 9 bases between. This CDR3 region has 14 residues. CDR1 PRHDT and CDR2 FYEKMQ come from the germline V gene (reference sequence). Looking up the rest from reference TRBV13 and TRBJ2-1 gives the full variable domain: AAGVIQSPRHLIKEKRETATLKCYPIPRHDTVYWYQQGPGQDPQFLISFYEKMQSDKGSIPDRFSAQQFSDYHSELNMSSLELGDSALYFCASSPRSSYNEQFFGPGTRLTVL.

The V and J genes are TRBV6-5 and TRBJ2-3; a weak D match, TRBD1 (6 bases). The CDR3 is 15 amino acids. The V end was cut by 6 bases, the J end by 7 bases, with 20 bases between. Germline CDR1 reads MNHEY; CDR2 reads SVGAGI. CDR3 nucleotides: TGTGCCAGCAGATCAGGGCTGGGGGACAAAAATACGCAGTATTTT. Translated: CASRSGLGDKNTQYF.

This clone was seen only once. This chain uses TRBV6-5 with TRBJ1-2; 7 positions match TRBD1. Looked up from germline, CDR1 is MNHEY and CDR2 is SVGAGI. The trim removed 6 bases at V and 1 base at J, leaving 8 bases unmatched. The CDR3 sequence is 15 residues long. CDR3 protein: CASRGTGQINYGYTF. Written as DNA, the CDR3 is TGTGCCAGCAGGGGAACGGGACAGATTAACTATGGCTACACCTTC.

The chain couples TRBV7-2 to TRBJ2-3; D uncertain. CDR1 and CDR2 (germline): SGHTA, FQGNSA. The CDR3 extends over 14 amino acids. V lost 2 bases and J lost 5, with 11 bases in between. CDR3 residues: CASSLPPLRDTQYF. The CDR3 DNA sequence: TGTGCCAGCAGCTTACCCCCCCTACGAGATACGCAGTATTTT. The full variable domain, its missing parts supplied by reference TRBV7-2 and TRBJ2-3, is GAGVSQSPSNKVTEKGKDVELRCDPISGHTALYWYRQSLGQGLEFLIYFQGNSAPDKSGLPSDRFSAERTGGSVSTLTIQRTQQEDSAVYLCASSLPPLRDTQYFGPGTRLTVL.

V and J are TRBV14 and TRBJ2-5, with 12 nucleotides matching TRBD2. The CDR3 loop spans 15 amino acids. The V and J ends lost 4 bases and 4 bases, in that order; junction bases with no gene match: 4. Germline values: CDR1 SGHDN, CDR2 FVKESK. CDR3 residues: CASSLGLAGPETQYF. Written as DNA, the CDR3 is TGTGCCAGCAGCCTTGGACTAGCGGGACCAGAGACCCAGTACTTC.

A few counts support this clone. The chain joins TRBV27 to TRBJ1-5; D gene uncertain. In germline, CDR1 is MNHEY, CDR2 SMNVEV (reference sequence). V shed 4 bases and J shed 3 bases, with 7 bases lying between them. This CDR3 has 13 amino acids. In nucleotides, the CDR3 is TGTGCCAGCAGTTCAATCTACAATCAGCCCCAGCATTTT. This translates into CASSSIYNQPQHF.

This chain uses TRBV5-1 with TRBJ2-1, with a possible D match to TRBD2 (6 bases). This CDR3 spans 15 amino acids. Germline CDR1 SGHRS, CDR2 YFSETQ. Trimming removed 2 bases at V and 6 bases at J, with 15 bases between. The DNA for the CDR3 is TGCGCCAGCAGCTTAGGCTCCCTCGGGGGCAATGAGCAGTTCTTC. Its protein is CASSLGSLGGNEQFF.

V usage is TRBV30 and J usage is TRBJ1-1; no clear D. V was shortened by 4 bases and J by 0 bases, with 9 bases between the two germline ends. This CDR3 comprises 13 residues. Germline CDR1 and CDR2: GTSNPN and SVGIG (reference sequence). The CDR3 spells CAWTEQMNTEAFF. The CDR3 region has the DNA TGTGCCTGGACCGAACAGATGAACACTGAAGCTTTCTTT.

The chain links TRBV4-3 to TRBJ2-3; D is uncertain. This CDR3 has 20 residues. Germline assignment: CDR1 LGHNA and CDR2 YSLEER. The V gene lost 1 base and the J gene lost 1 base, with 24 bases spanning the gap. The CDR3 nucleotides read TGCGCCAGCAGCCAAGCTTTCGGAGTATACAAAAGTTCGGGCACAGATACGCAGTATTTT. Translating it yields CASSQAFGVYKSSGTDTQYF.

The rearrangement uses TRBV5-4 and TRBJ2-3; D is ambiguous. CDR1 and CDR2 (germline): SGHNT, YYREEE (reference sequence). The V gene lost 1 base and the J gene lost 3 bases, with 9 bases spanning the gap. CDR3 length: 14 amino acids. CDR3 protein: CASSLYPETDTQYF. In DNA, the CDR3 is TGTGCCAGCAGCTTGTACCCAGAAACAGATACGCAGTATTTT.

This chain connects TRBV4-3 to TRBJ2-1; D not certain. Germline CDR1 is LGHNA and CDR2 is YSLEER. This CDR3 is 14 amino acids long. The V and J ends lost 1 base and 9 bases respectively, with 13 bases between them. The CDR3 bases are TGCGCCAGCAGCCAAGTATCCCGACGGAGTGAGCAGTTCTTC. Its protein is CASSQVSRRSEQFF.

CDR3 sequence reads: CASSLLQGITYEQYF. CDR3 coding DNA: TGTGCCAGCAGCCTCCTACAGGGGATCACCTACGAGCAGTACTTC. The chain uses TRBV7-9 and TRBJ2-7; 7 positions match TRBD1. Germline trimming cut 5 bases from V and 2 bases from J; bases unmatched to any gene: 9. Germline lookup yields CDR1 SEHNR and CDR2 FQNEAQ (reference sequence). CDR3 size: 15 residues.

The rearrangement uses TRBV28 and TRBJ1-1; 9 bases align to TRBD1. The CDR3 runs 17 residues. CDR1 MDHEN and CDR2 SYDVKM come from the germline V gene. The junction had 12 bases not matched to a gene; V was cut back by 4 bases and J by 3 bases. DNA for the CDR3: TGTGCCAGCAGTTCAGATCGGGACAGGGTCCTAGACACTGAAGCTTTCTTT. It translates to CASSSDRDRVLDTEAFF.

CDR3 bases: TGTGCCAGCAGTTACAGGGGGCCCACAAACTATGGCTACACCTTC. Protein sequence: CASSYRGPTNYGYTF. V and J are TRBV28 and TRBJ1-2; 9 positions agree with TRBD1. The J segment lost 2 bases and the V segment lost 4 bases, leaving 5 bases of the junction unmatched. The CDR3 extends over 15 amino acids. Germline V CDR1 and CDR2: MDHEN, SYDVKM.

V is TRBV28 and J is TRBJ2-7; D unclear. In germline, CDR1 is MDHEN, CDR2 SYDVKM. V dropped 6 bases and J dropped 7 bases, with 10 bases sitting between them. The CDR3 has 11 amino acids. CDR3 nucleotides: TGTGCCAGCAGCGACTTCCCTGAGCAGTACTTC. Encoded protein: CASSDFPEQYF. The full variable domain, with the rest looked up from reference TRBV28 and TRBJ2-7, is DVKVTQSSRYLVKRTGEKVFLECVQDMDHENMFWYRQDPGLGLRLIYFSYDVKMKEKGDIPEGYSVSREKKERFSLILESASTNQTSMYLCASSDFPEQYFGPGTRLTVT.

This clone has only a few counts. The chain carries TRBV19 and TRBJ2-7; D might be TRBD2 (6 bases). Trimming took off 7 bases at V and 6 bases at J, with 19 bases between the two ends. CDR3 length equals 14 residues. Germline CDR1 reads LNHDA; CDR2 reads SQIVND (reference sequence). This chain's CDR3 is CASMGRDNSAEQYF. The DNA of the CDR3 is TGTGCCAGTATGGGGCGGGATAACTCCGCCGAGCAGTACTTC.

This rearrangement joins TRBV19 to TRBJ1-2; possible D gene TRBD1, 5 bases. This CDR3 is 17 amino acids long. Trimming left V 5 bases short and J 4 bases short, with 23 bases between. Looked up from germline, CDR1 is LNHDA and CDR2 is SQIVND (reference sequence). The CDR3 loop is CASSARPGFLNSYGYTF. The DNA of the CDR3 is TGTGCCAGTAGTGCCCGACCAGGGTTTTTGAACTCCTATGGCTACACCTTC.

The chain links TRBV11-3 to TRBJ2-7; TRBD1 agrees at 7 bases. The CDR3 is made up of 13 amino acids. The junction had 8 bases not matched to a gene; V was cut back by 5 bases and J by 7 bases. Germline V lookup: CDR1 SGHNT, CDR2 YENEEA. The CDR3 here is CASSPGQVQEQYF. The CDR3 region has the DNA TGTGCCAGCAGCCCCGGACAGGTCCAGGAGCAGTACTTC.

The V gene is TRBV4-3, the J gene TRBJ2-7, with D possibly matching TRBD1 (7 bases). The germline CDR1 and CDR2 sequences are LGHNA and YSLEER. V was cut by 0 bases and J by 2 bases, with 11 bases left in between. The CDR3 is 15 residues long. DNA for the CDR3: TGCGCCAGCAGCCAAGATCGCGGGACAGCCTACGAGCAGTACTTC. Residues: CASSQDRGTAYEQYF.